The next 10 T cell receptor beta chains were all read from a single sample in a study of T cell responses to AZD1222 COVID-19 vaccine. Clones were sequenced by immunoSEQ multiplex PCR, and TCRdb holds only the in-frame ones, with some missing. The sample yields around 160,000 clones, more than 75% seen once. The sequenced sample was peripheral blood, obtained on day 0 of AZD1222 vaccination. Receptors originate from an adult in good health.

The chain combines TRBV5-5 with TRBJ2-7, with D maybe TRBD1 (7 bases). V was trimmed by 4 bases and J by 0 bases, leaving 20 bases between them. Germline values: CDR1 SGHKS, CDR2 YYEKEE (reference sequence). This CDR3 has 17 residues. CDR3 in amino acids: CASSRGDQRDSSYEQYF. DNA of the CDR3: TGTGCCAGCAGCAGGGGGGACCAGAGGGACAGCTCCTACGAGCAGTACTTC.

CDR3 coding DNA: TGTGCCAGCAGCGGGGGACTTAACAATGAGCAGTTCTTC. Encoded protein: CASSGGLNNEQFF. The V and J genes are TRBV7-2 and TRBJ2-1, with D perhaps TRBD2 (6 bases). The CDR3 contains 13 residues. CDR1 is SGHTA and CDR2 is FQGNSA in the germline V gene. Trimming removed 5 bases at V and 5 bases at J, with 10 bases between.

The chain employs TRBV7-2 and TRBJ1-4; D perhaps matches TRBD1 (6 bases). The CDR3 consists of 16 residues. V was shortened by 2 bases and J by 5 bases, with 15 bases between the two germline ends. Germline V lookup: CDR1 SGHTA, CDR2 FQGNSA. This CDR3 reads CASSLNGAGANEKLFF. The DNA of the CDR3 is TGTGCCAGCAGCTTAAATGGGGCGGGGGCAAATGAAAAACTGTTTTTT.

The rearrangement joins TRBV9 to TRBJ1-1, with D perhaps matching TRBD1 (5 bases). With 4 bases removed from V and 5 bases from J, the gap between germline ends came to 12 bases. Germline V CDR1 and CDR2: SGDLS, YYNGEE. This CDR3 comprises 13 residues. This CDR3 is CASSLGGGTEAFF. CDR3 nucleotide sequence: TGTGCCAGCAGCCTGGGGGGAGGGACTGAAGCTTTCTTT.

The CDR3 spells CASSSTGGFYEQYF. CDR3 in DNA: TGTGCCAGCAGCTCGACAGGGGGTTTCTACGAGCAGTACTTC. The V call is TRBV7-2, the J call TRBJ2-7, with 9 bases identical to TRBD1. Germline-derived CDR1 and CDR2 are SGHTA and FQGNSA. The CDR3 runs to 14 residues. Unmatched junction bases numbered 4, after V lost 4 bases and J lost 3 bases.

The gene calls are TRBV29-1 and TRBJ1-2, with no clear D. The CDR3 runs 13 residues. Trimming removed 7 bases at V and 8 bases at J, with 20 bases between. Germline V gene lookup returns CDR1 SQVTM and CDR2 ANQGSEA. For the CDR3, the DNA is TGCAGCGCCCACTCCGGCATTCAGCGAGGCTACACCTTC. Amino acids: CSAHSGIQRGYTF.

The chain combines TRBV19 with TRBJ1-1; D not certain. This CDR3 has 13 amino acids. Germline CDR1 reads LNHDA; CDR2 reads SQIVND (reference sequence). V was clipped by 7 bases and J by 1 base, with 10 bases between them. The CDR3 protein is CASTVLGNTEAFF. The CDR3 DNA reads TGTGCCAGTACCGTATTGGGGAACACTGAAGCTTTCTTT.

The V gene is TRBV7-2, the J gene TRBJ2-7, with TRBD2 matching 7 bases. Germline values: CDR1 SGHTA, CDR2 FQGNSA. The V gene end was trimmed by 7 bases and the J gene end by 5 bases; junction bases not matched to a gene: 14. This CDR3 region has 15 residues. CDR3 nucleotide sequence: TGTGCCAGCATAATAAGTGGCGGGAGACGCGACGAGCAGTACTTC. Translation gives CASIISGGRRDEQYF.

The chain employs TRBV7-2 and TRBJ2-1; either TRBD1 or TRBD2 may fit D (5 bases each). Trimming removed 3 bases at V and 2 bases at J, with 11 bases between. The germline CDR1 and CDR2 sequences are SGHTA and FQGNSA. The CDR3 is made up of 15 amino acids. For the CDR3, the DNA is TGTGCCAGCAGCTTGGGACCACCTCCCTACAATGAGCAGTTCTTC. Translation: CASSLGPPPYNEQFF.

The V call is TRBV7-2, the J call TRBJ1-5, with TRBD1 identical over 9 bases. V was pared by 4 bases and J by 2 bases, with 3 bases of the junction left unmatched. CDR1 and CDR2 (germline): SGHTA, FQGNSA. The CDR3 totals 15 residues. For the CDR3, the DNA is TGTGCCAGCAGCTCGACAGGGGGAGGCAATCAGCCCCAGCATTTT. Protein product: CASSSTGGGNQPQHF.